The clone carrying this T cell receptor beta chain was observed a handful of times. This sample stems from a study of T-cell reconstitution after alpha-beta-depleted transplantation in children. CDR1 and CDR2 from the germline V gene are SGHRS and YFSETQ. The V and J ends lost 0 bases and 2 bases, in that order; junction bases with no gene match: 6. The CDR3 is made up of 18 amino acids. Researchers prepared the TCRbeta library using unique molecular identifiers, the study reports. A single record per CDR3 protein comes from TCRdb applying MiXCR to the PCR reads. The repertoire has some 400,000 distinct CDR3 sequences, roughly 20% of them found once; the top ten carry over 3.5%.

The gene calls are TRBV5-1 and TRBJ2-6, with 9 bases identical to TRBD2. The sample consisted of PBMCs from the stem cell graft donor, taken from the stem cell graft. The TCR was taken from a human donor who donated a stem cell graft to a child with acute myeloid leukemia. The CDR3 here is CASSLEAGGAPGANVLTF. CDR3 nucleotides: TGCGCCAGCAGCTTGGAGGCGGGAGGGGCCCCTGGGGCCAACGTCCTGACTTTC.